The T cell receptor (beta chain) under discussion was sequenced for a study of T cell repertoires in cytomegalovirus infection (dated by TCRdb to 2018 to 2020). Study-level background: Peptide stimulations targeted recently identified HLA-C-restricted CMV epitopes, whose presentation resists viral immunomodulation, together with well-studied HLA-B-restricted epitopes. The HLA type of each donor mattered for the analysis, because public TCR beta signatures pointed to carriage of CMV infection along with the matching HLA type. Study-wide conclusions, independent of this receptor: The ex vivo response was dominated by HLA-C-restricted CMV-specific TCR beta clonotypes, which also provided the single most frequent clonotype in two of eight donors. Cumulative frequency of public TCR beta family members discriminated carriers of CMV infection plus the relevant HLA type in this cohort and an independent roughly 320-donor cohort.

The run used an Illumina HiSeq 1500. TCRdb itself trimmed the public reads at Q25 with fastp, ran MiXCR and retained productive beta chains. Rows are unified per CDR3 protein, each entry keeping the most common DNA and genes. This sample holds 900,000 to 950,000 distinct CDR3 sequences; 31% were observed only once. The top ten clones comprise roughly 12% of the sample. Concerning this clonotype: The clone's antigen remains unknown. Base qualities were left out, and no much larger clone turns up one base away.

The sample's treatment or condition label, decoded: in vitro stimulation with specific CMV peptide epitopes to enrich CMV-specific T cells. This TCR was recovered from a human donor in good health (CMV status not recorded). Some clones in this sample may be carry-over from other donors' samples. The material sequenced was cultured CD8+ T cells from PBMCs, taken from culture after CMV antigen stimulation.

The sequenced DNA: TGTGCCAGCACCGAATGGGATAGGGACACAGATACGCAGTATTTT. Translation gives CASTEWDRDTDTQYF. The chain employs TRBV2 and TRBJ2-3; no confident D gene assignment can be made. Relative to germline, V is 7 bases shorter and J is 2 bases shorter, with 16 bases between their ends. CDR1 and CDR2 are drawn from the germline V gene: SNHLY, FYNNEI. The CDR3 numbers 15 residues from cysteine through phenylalanine. The retained sequence is limited to the CDR3, 45 bases, with the frame set at the first base.